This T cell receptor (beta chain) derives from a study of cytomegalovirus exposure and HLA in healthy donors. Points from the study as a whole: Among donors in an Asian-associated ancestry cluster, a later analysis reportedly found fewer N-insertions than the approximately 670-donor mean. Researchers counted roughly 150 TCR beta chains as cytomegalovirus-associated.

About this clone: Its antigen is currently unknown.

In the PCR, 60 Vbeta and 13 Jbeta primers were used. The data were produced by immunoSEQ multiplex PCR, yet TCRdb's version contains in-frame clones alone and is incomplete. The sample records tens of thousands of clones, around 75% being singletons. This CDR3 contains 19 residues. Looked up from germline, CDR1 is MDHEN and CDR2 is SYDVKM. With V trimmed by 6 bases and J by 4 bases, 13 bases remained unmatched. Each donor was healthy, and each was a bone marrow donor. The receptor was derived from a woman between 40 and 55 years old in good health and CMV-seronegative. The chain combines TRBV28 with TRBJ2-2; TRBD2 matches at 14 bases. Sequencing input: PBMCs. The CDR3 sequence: CASRPTGTSGSSSTGELFF. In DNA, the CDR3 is TGTGCCAGCAGACCTACCGGGACTAGCGGGAGTAGCAGCACCGGGGAGCTGTTTTTT.